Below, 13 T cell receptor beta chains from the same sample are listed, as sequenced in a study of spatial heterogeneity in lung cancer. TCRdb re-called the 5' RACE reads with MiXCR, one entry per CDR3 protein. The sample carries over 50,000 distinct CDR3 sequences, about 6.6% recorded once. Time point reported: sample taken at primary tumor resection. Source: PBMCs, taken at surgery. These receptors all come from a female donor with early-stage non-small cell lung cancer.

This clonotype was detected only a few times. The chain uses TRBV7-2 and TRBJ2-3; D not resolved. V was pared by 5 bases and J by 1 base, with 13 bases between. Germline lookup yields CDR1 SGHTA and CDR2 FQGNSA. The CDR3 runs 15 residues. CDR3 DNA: TGTGCCAGCAGCGTCCAAACCTCTGGCACAGATACGCAGTATTTT. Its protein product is CASSVQTSGTDTQYF.

In DNA form, the CDR3 reads TGTGCCAGCAGTGAAGGAGGACTAGCGGGACTGCGTCCGACGCAGTATTTT. This sequence encodes CASSEGGLAGLRPTQYF. The chain employs TRBV6-1 and TRBJ2-3; the match to TRBD2 covers 12 bases. V shed 1 base and J 9 bases; nucleotides not matched to a gene: 11. The CDR3 covers 17 residues. CDR1 is MNHNS, CDR2 SASEGT, per germline.

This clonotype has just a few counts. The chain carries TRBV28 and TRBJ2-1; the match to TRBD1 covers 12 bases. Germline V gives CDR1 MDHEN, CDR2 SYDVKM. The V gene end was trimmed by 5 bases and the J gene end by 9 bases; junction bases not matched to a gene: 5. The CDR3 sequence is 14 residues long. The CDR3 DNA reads TGTGCCAGCAGTCCCGGGACAGGGGGCATTGAGCAGTTCTTC. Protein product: CASSPGTGGIEQFF.

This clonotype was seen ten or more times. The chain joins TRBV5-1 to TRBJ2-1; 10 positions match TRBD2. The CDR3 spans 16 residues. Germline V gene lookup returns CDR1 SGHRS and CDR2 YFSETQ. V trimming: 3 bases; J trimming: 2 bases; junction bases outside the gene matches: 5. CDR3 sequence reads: CASSWTGTSAYNEQFF. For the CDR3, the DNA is TGCGCCAGCAGCTGGACCGGGACTAGCGCCTACAATGAGCAGTTCTTC. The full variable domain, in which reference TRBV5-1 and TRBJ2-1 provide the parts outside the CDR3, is KAGVTQTPRYLIKTRGQQVTLSCSPISGHRSVSWYQQTPGQGLQFLFEYFSETQRNKGNFPGRFSGRQFSNSRSEMNVSTLELGDSALYLCASSWTGTSAYNEQFFGPGTRLTVL.

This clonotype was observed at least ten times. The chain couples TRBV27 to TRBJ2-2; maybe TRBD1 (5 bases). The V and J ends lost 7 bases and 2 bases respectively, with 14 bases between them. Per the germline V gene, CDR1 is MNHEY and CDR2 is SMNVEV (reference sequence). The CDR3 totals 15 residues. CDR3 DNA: TGTGCCAGCACCCAGGGAACTCCTAACACCGGGGAGCTGTTTTTT. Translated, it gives CASTQGTPNTGELFF.

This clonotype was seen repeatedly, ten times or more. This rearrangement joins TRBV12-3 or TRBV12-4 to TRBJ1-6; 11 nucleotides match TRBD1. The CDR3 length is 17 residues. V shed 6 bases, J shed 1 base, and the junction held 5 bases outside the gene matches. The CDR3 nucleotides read TGTGCCAGCAGACCGGGACAGGGGGAGTCCTATAATTCACCCCTCCACTTT. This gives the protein CASRPGQGESYNSPLHF.

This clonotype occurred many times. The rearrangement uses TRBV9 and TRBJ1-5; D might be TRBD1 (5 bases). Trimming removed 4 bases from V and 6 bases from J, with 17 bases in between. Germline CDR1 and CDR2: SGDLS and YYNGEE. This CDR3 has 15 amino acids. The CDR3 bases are TGTGCCAGCAGCCCCTCCCCGCAGGGAAGTCAGCCCCAGCATTTT. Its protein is CASSPSPQGSQPQHF.

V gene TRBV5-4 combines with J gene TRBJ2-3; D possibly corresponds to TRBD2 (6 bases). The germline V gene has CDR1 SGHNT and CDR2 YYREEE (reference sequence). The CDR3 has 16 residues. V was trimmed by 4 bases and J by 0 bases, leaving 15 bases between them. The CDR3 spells CASSPGLGLSTDTQYF. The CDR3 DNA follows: TGTGCCAGCAGCCCCGGACTGGGACTGAGCACAGATACGCAGTATTTT.

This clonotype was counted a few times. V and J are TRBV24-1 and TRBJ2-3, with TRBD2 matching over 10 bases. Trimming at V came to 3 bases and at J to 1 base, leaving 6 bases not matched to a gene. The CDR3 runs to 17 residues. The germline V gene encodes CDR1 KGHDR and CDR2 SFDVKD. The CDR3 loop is CATSDLLAGAGTDTQYF. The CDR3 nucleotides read TGTGCCACCAGTGATCTGCTAGCGGGGGCTGGCACAGATACGCAGTATTTT.

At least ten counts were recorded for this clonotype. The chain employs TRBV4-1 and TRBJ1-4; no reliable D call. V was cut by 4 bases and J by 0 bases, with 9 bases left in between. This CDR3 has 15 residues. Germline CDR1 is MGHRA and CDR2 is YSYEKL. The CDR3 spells CASSRGGPTNEKLFF. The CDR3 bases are TGCGCCAGCAGCCGCGGAGGACCAACTAATGAAAAACTGTTTTTT.

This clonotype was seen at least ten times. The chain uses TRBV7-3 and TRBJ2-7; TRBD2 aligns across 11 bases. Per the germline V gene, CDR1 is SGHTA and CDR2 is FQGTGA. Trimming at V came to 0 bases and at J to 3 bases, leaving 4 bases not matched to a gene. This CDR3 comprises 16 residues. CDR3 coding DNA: TGTGCCAGCAGCTTAACGGGCGGACTAGCGGGCTACGAGCAGTACTTC. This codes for CASSLTGGLAGYEQYF.

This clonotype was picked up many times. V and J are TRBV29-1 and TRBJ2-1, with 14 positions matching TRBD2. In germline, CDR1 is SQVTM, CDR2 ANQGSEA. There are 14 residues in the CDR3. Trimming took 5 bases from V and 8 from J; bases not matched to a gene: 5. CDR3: CSVRTSGRLDEQFF. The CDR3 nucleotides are TGCAGCGTTCGGACTAGCGGGAGGTTGGATGAGCAGTTCTTC.

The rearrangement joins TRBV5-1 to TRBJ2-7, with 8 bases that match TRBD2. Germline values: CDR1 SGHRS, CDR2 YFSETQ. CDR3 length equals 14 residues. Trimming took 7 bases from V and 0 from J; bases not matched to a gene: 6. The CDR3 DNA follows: TGCGCCAGCGCGGCGGGGGGAAGCTCCTACGAGCAGTACTTC. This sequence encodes CASAAGGSSYEQYF.